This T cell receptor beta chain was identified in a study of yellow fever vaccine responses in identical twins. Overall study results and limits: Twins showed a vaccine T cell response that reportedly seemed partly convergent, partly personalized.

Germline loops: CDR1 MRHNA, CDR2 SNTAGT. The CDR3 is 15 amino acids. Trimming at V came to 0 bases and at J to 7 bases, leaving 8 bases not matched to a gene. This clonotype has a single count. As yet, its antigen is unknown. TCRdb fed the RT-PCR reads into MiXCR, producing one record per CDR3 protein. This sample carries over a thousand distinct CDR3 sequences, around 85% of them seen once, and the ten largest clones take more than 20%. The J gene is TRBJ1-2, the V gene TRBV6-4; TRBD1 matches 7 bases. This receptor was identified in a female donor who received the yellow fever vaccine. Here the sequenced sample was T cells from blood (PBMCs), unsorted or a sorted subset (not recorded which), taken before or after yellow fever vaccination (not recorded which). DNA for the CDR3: TGTGCCAGCAGTGACTCGCAAGAGGGGGCAGGTGGCTACACCTTC. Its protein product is CASSDSQEGAGGYTF.